These 8 T cell receptor beta chains came from one sample sequenced in a study of T cell changes during pregnancy in multiple sclerosis. Profiled with immunoSEQ multiplex PCR; TCRdb holds only in-frame clones, not every one. The sample consists of around 57,000 clones, approximately 92% of them appearing once. The sample here was CD4+ T cells from peripheral blood mononuclear cells, taken in the third trimester of pregnancy. Receptors originate from a female donor with multiple sclerosis, enrolled in a pregnancy study.

V gene TRBV7-9 combines with J gene TRBJ2-3; tentatively, D is TRBD2 (5 bases). CDR1 and CDR2 (germline): SEHNR, FQNEAQ (reference sequence). This CDR3 is built from 14 residues. Trimming pared 5 bases from V and 3 bases from J, leaving 12 bases between. The CDR3 sequence is CASSLGVQTDTQYF. The DNA of the CDR3 is TGTGCCAGCAGCCTCGGGGTCCAGACAGATACGCAGTATTTT.

This chain uses TRBV6-5 with TRBJ1-1, with 8 bases that match TRBD1. CDR1 MNHEY and CDR2 SVGAGI come from the germline V gene. J was trimmed by 5 bases and V by 0 bases; bases with no gene match: 5. This CDR3 has 15 amino acids. The CDR3 region has the DNA TGTGCCAGCAGTTACTCAACAGGGGGAGATACTGAAGCTTTCTTT. Its protein is CASSYSTGGDTEAFF.

This clone was detected a few times. The gene calls are TRBV19 and TRBJ1-2; D may be TRBD1 (6 bases). V lost 7 bases to trimming and J lost 4 bases, with 19 bases between them. Germline V gene sequence: CDR1 LNHDA, CDR2 SQIVND (reference sequence). The CDR3 runs to 15 residues. The CDR3 sequence: CASTRGSGLAYGYTF. For the CDR3, the DNA is TGTGCCAGTACCAGGGGAAGCGGTCTTGCCTATGGCTACACCTTC.

The chain links TRBV5-1 to TRBJ2-3; 7 bases fit TRBD1. CDR3 length: 14 residues. V was clipped by 5 bases and J by 2 bases; unmatched bases: 5. CDR1 and CDR2 from the germline V gene are SGHRS and YFSETQ. The CDR3 loop reads CASRETGNTDTQYF. For the CDR3, the DNA is TGCGCCAGCAGAGAGACAGGGAACACAGATACGCAGTATTTT.

The chain combines TRBV7-8 with TRBJ2-7; D gene ambiguous. V shed 5 bases and J shed 4 bases, with 9 bases lying between them. Germline CDR1 is SGHVS and CDR2 is FQNEAQ. The CDR3 is 12 amino acids. DNA of the CDR3: TGTGCCAGCAGCCAGGCCCCTTACGAGCAGTACTTC. Amino acid sequence: CASSQAPYEQYF. Using reference TRBV7-8 and TRBJ2-7 for the parts outside the CDR3, the full variable domain is GAGVSQSPRYKVAKRGQDVALRCDPISGHVSLFWYQQALGQGPEFLTYFQNEAQLDKSGLPSDRFFAERPEGSVSTLKIQRTQQEDSAVYLCASSQAPYEQYFGPGTRLTVT.

This clone was found once. J is TRBJ1-2 and V is TRBV20-1; a possible D gene is TRBD1 (6 bases). V shed 5 bases and J shed 6 bases, with 10 bases lying between them. The CDR3 has 11 residues. Germline V gene sequence: CDR1 DFQATT, CDR2 SNEGSKA (reference sequence). The CDR3, as DNA: TGCAGTGCTGAGGGGGGGGATGGCTACACCTTC. Its translation is CSAEGGDGYTF.

V is TRBV28 and J is TRBJ1-2, with 12 bases that match TRBD1. Germline V gene lookup returns CDR1 MDHEN and CDR2 SYDVKM. This CDR3 region has 17 residues. The V gene end was trimmed by 6 bases and the J gene end by 3 bases; junction bases not matched to a gene: 11. This CDR3 is CASRKGTGGYEDYGYTF. The CDR3 region has the DNA TGTGCCAGCAGGAAAGGGACAGGGGGCTACGAGGACTATGGCTACACCTTC.

The chain joins TRBV7-8 to TRBJ2-7; 11 positions agree with TRBD1. Looked up from germline, CDR1 is SGHVS and CDR2 is FQNEAQ. This CDR3 is built from 16 residues. The ends lost 5 bases at V and 7 bases at J; junction bases unmatched: 13. Written as DNA, the CDR3 is TGTGCCAGCAGCCCCCTCGGACAGGGGGCGTCAGGGGAGCAGTACTTC. The encoded protein is CASSPLGQGASGEQYF.